This TCR beta chain was captured in a study of beta chain features in type 1 diabetes. Overall study context: Roughly 98 million sorted cells were examined across all samples.

Worth noting for this clone: The antigen is not known.

Expressed TCRB transcripts were sequenced, since all the RNA that had been isolated was reverse transcribed. Profiled with immunoSEQ multiplex PCR; TCRdb holds only in-frame clones, not every one. The sample has under 200,000 clones; approximately 9.9% are singletons. Findings and caveats of the study: In every one of the four CD4+ subsets, TCRB CDR3s were moderately but significantly shorter in Type 1 diabetes patients. Patients' naive, central memory and regulatory TCRB repertoires appeared more alike than those of healthy donors.

Purity of each sorted population was above 98%. J gave up 4 bases and V 0 bases, and 3 bases lay outside the gene matches. Per the germline V gene, CDR1 is SGHNT and CDR2 is YYREEE (reference sequence). The CDR3 runs to 14 residues. The chain recombines TRBV5-4 with TRBJ1-2, with TRBD1 matching over 7 bases. The receptor comes from a woman under 30 in good health. Specimen: central memory CD4+ T cells from blood. This chain's CDR3 is CASSLENRGYGYTF. For the CDR3, the DNA is TGTGCCAGCAGCTTGGAGAACAGGGGCTATGGCTACACCTTC.